This T cell receptor (beta chain) was identified in a study of blood T cell repertoires in COVID-19. Study at large: Acute and convalescent COVID-19 samples came from the United States, Italy and Spain.

The germline V gene encodes CDR1 SNHLY and CDR2 FYNNEI. The junction had 6 bases not matched to a gene; V was cut back by 6 bases and J by 4 bases. CDR3 length: 15 amino acids. Methods used by the authors: Researchers report that nucleated cell counts were estimated from reference gene primer amplification. The method was immunoSEQ multiplex PCR; TCRdb's version includes in-frame clones alone and lacks a portion of them. V and J calls plus clone size are reproduced from that table; the DNA served to infer D and trimming. In the table there are around 65,000 clones, 65% to 80% of which are singletons.

This chain connects TRBV2 to TRBJ1-3; TRBD1 agrees at 10 bases. The sequenced sample was peripheral blood. The origin of this receptor is a woman older than 75 with active or convalescent COVID-19. This chain's CDR3 is CASRDRGRRGNTIYF. CDR3 coding DNA: TGTGCCAGCAGGGACAGGGGGAGGCGGGGAAACACCATATATTTT.